This TCR beta chain was found in a study of blood T cells in healthy people across ages. V was clipped by 3 bases and J by 9 bases, with 11 bases between them. The CDR3 is made up of 12 amino acids. Every participating donor contributed approximately 10 milliliters of peripheral blood through a draw. A second PCR, run for 7 to 11 cycles, used a sample-barcoded 5' primer plus a J-beta primer mix. CDR3-containing paired-end reads numbering at least 2.5 million came from each sample. TCRdb fed the 5' RACE reads into MiXCR, producing one record per CDR3 protein. Of around 800,000 distinct CDR3 sequences listed, roughly 26% are singletons. The data also belong to a second study, concerning T cells of mothers and their children.

The V gene is TRBV12-3 or TRBV12-4, the J gene TRBJ2-5; D may be TRBD1 (6 bases). The source is a boy aged 5-17 years in good health. Material: blood. Here the CDR3 reads CASSFIPGAQYF. CDR3 in DNA: TGTGCCAGCAGTTTTATACCAGGGGCCCAGTACTTC.